The clone carrying this TCR beta chain was counted ten times or more. Its specificity is unknown. This specimen comes from a study of neurological immune-mediated disorders. Germline V gene lookup returns CDR1 SGHTA and CDR2 FQGNSA. This CDR3 has 15 amino acids. With 4 bases removed from V and 7 bases from J, the gap between germline ends came to 17 bases. Study-wide points: Across subjects, expanded clones had no CDR3 amino acid sequences in common, pointing to private repertoires in all groups.

TCRdb analysed the 5' RACE reads with MiXCR anew, one entry per CDR3 protein. The sample carries about 33,000 distinct CDR3 sequences, approximately 1.6% recorded once. This clonotype originated in a woman in her twenties or thirties with multiple sclerosis. The chain couples TRBV7-2 to TRBJ2-4, with D perhaps TRBD1 (5 bases). Sequencing was done on a sample of PBMCs. This chain's CDR3 is CASSSGARGRNIQYF. CDR3 bases: TGTGCCAGCAGCTCTGGGGCGCGTGGCAGGAACATTCAGTACTTC.